This TCR beta chain was sequenced during a study of a mutant IDH1 vaccine in newly diagnosed glioma. Across the whole study: Treatment recipients were roughly 62% male and about 40% female, and their mean age was approximately 42 years. Most had both radiotherapy and temozolomide beforehand; others had only one. General observations from the study: There were vaccine-induced immune responses in around 93% of the patients.

Sequencing used immunoSEQ multiplex PCR; TCRdb keeps in-frame clones, though not all of them. The table records about 92,000 clones, just under 80% of them present only once. Trimming took off 6 bases at V and 6 bases at J, with 12 bases between the two ends. From germline, CDR1 is SNHLY and CDR2 FYNNEI. The CDR3 is 12 amino acids. The time point was: baseline, week 1 (first vaccination visit). Treatment denoted: pre-vaccination baseline after standard-of-care therapy. New WHO grade 3 or 4 astrocytomas that were IDH1-mutant and ATRX-lost had been found in donors. Regarding this clone: Its cognate antigen is unknown.

The rearrangement joins TRBV2 to TRBJ2-7; D remains unclear. The specimen comprised PBMCs, sampled from a glioma patient treated with radiotherapy, temozolomide or both. The origin of this receptor is a man between 35 and 55 years old with glioma. The CDR3 is CASSPGRTEQYF. The CDR3 DNA sequence: TGTGCCAGCAGCCCCGGACGGACCGAGCAGTACTTC.